This T cell receptor (beta chain) originates from a study of beta chain features in type 1 diabetes (dated 2018 in TCRdb). Notes on the research overall: Mean age, gender distribution, total cell number and subset yield did not differ between patients and healthy donors. Across all samples, around 99 million sorted cells were examined, and cell number per subset correlated strongly with RNA yield. The study compared TCRB repertoires of sorted circulating CD4+ T cell subsets between recently diagnosed type 1 diabetes patients and matched healthy donors. Naive and central memory subsets were obtained from all 28 donors, but regulatory and stem cell-like memory subsets were isolated from only 8 patients and roughly 8 healthy donors.

The full study reports these points: A moderate but significant shortening of TCRB CDR3 length was observed in type 1 diabetes patients in all four CD4+ subsets. At VDJ recombination sites, type 1 diabetes patients had fewer insertions and more deleted nucleotides, which implies abnormalities in thymic rearrangement. Shorter templates might be favored by PCR, yet because patient and control samples were amplified and corrected together, any such skew would affect both groups equally. Naive, central memory and regulatory TCRB repertoires appeared to be more similar among patients than among healthy donors. HLA sub-analyses involved small numbers of individuals, so any influence of HLA type on TCRB rearrangement remained unresolved. Because cDNA was sequenced instead of genomic DNA, activated cells with high expression could be over-represented, although the groups did not differ in activation or CD3 levels.

As concerns this clone: Its antigen remains undetermined. Per-nucleotide qualities are absent, and no much larger clonotype sits a single base away.

All of the isolated RNA was reverse transcribed with the High Capacity cDNA Reverse Transcription Kit, so expressed TCRB transcripts were sequenced. Naive, central memory and regulatory T cell samples underwent deep immunoSEQ sequencing, averaging around 4 million total reads per sample. After sorted cells were lysed in RLT buffer, RNA was extracted with DNase-treated RNeasy Micro or Mini kits, with the choice depending on cell number. Each cell subset was processed on its own to prevent cross-contamination, while patient and healthy donor samples were processed together. Using the immunoSEQ multiplex PCR, TCRB sequences were amplified from cDNA into 87-bp fragments spanning the CDR3 region. Sequencing of the amplicons was performed on the Illumina HiSeq platform. The study's own analysis went as follows. Synthetic template baselines were used to correct PCR bias computationally, reads within Hamming distance 2 were collapsed, and singletons that could not be merged were discarded. Reads were aligned against IMGT to assign V, D and J genes, CDR3 length and insertions or deletions at six rearrangement sites. Clonotype counts were normalized to sorted cell number within each subset before computing true diversity and Gini coefficients with the tcR R package. Repertoire sharing was quantified using the overlap coefficient calculated on TCRB nucleotide sequences. As a proxy for the pre-selection repertoire, out-of-frame TCRB sequences from naive cells were analyzed. TCRdb took over this immuneACCESS table, retaining in-frame rearrangements with V and J assigned. Such tables are incomplete; in checked studies, under half of the missing clones stem from an unresolved V gene, and the remainder is unexplained. D and trimming were read from the DNA, whereas the V and J calls and clone size are those reported in that table. Counted in this sample were about 260,000 clones; about 71% of them appeared once. The ten biggest clones cover 0.053% of the sample.

From each donor, a single peripheral blood sample of approximately 110 mL on average was drawn into heparinised tubes. A BD FACSAria II was used to sort naive, central memory, regulatory and stem cell-like memory CD4+ T cells with a panel that included CD45RO, CCR7, CD25, CD127, CD95 and CD27. Purity was above 95% for every sorted population. PBMCs were isolated immediately by Lymphoprep density gradient centrifugation and stained directly without culture. So that batch effects would be minimized, each experiment stained and sorted samples in pairs, pairing one healthy donor with one patient. According to the germline V gene (reference sequence), CDR1 reads MNHEY and CDR2 reads SMNVEV. Trimming takes 5 bases off V and 6 bases off J; junction bases not matched to a gene: 10. Including the terminal cysteine and phenylalanine, the CDR3 comprises 14 residues. The entry retains the CDR3 DNA only, 42 bases that are in frame from base 1.

The specimen was naive CD4+ T cells from blood. The sample's cell subset or site, from its label and the paper: true naive CD4+ T cells. This sequence uses TRBV27 and TRBJ2-7; TRBD1 lines up with 7 middle nucleotides. The source is a man younger than 45 in good health. The CDR3 region reads CASSPRQGDGEQYF. The DNA reads as follows: TGTGCCAGCAGTCCACGACAGGGAGATGGCGAGCAGTACTTC.